This T cell receptor beta chain was identified in a study of blood T cell repertoires in COVID-19. Overall study context: Sources were T cells, B-cell-depleted T cells, or PBMCs; the material itself was cDNA or gDNA.

The ends were cut back, 8 bases at V and 0 bases at J, with 5 bases in the middle. CDR1 and CDR2 (germline): KGHSH, LQKENI. This CDR3 has 12 residues. The table came from immunoSEQ multiplex PCR; TCRdb's copy has only in-frame clones and leaves some out. The repertoire holds roughly 120,000 clones, with approximately 68% as singletons. This clone was found a few times. V gene TRBV18 combines with J gene TRBJ1-5; D gene uncertain. The material sequenced was peripheral blood. This clonotype originated in a woman aged 55-75 years with acute or convalescent COVID-19. The CDR3 DNA follows: TGTGCCAGCCAGAATAGCAATCAGCCCCAGCATTTT. Translation gives CASQNSNQPQHF.